This T cell receptor beta chain was captured by sequencing in a study of blood T cells in healthy people across ages. The authors ran a second PCR of 7 to 11 cycles using a sample-barcoded 5' primer and a J-beta primer mix. TCRdb used MiXCR to reprocess the 5' RACE reads, holding one entry per CDR3 protein. The sample contains 450,000 to 700,000 distinct CDR3 sequences, approximately 25% of which appear only once. CDR3 length: 14 amino acids. Between the trimmed V and J ends, which lost 8 bases and 0 bases, there was a span of 11 bases. This clonotype was picked up a small number of times. The chain employs TRBV23-1 and TRBJ1-3, with a possible D match to TRBD1 (5 bases). Being an ORF, TRBV23-1 has a function that is uncertain. Sequencing was performed on blood. The sequence derives from a woman aged 70 to 79 in good health. CDR3 bases: TGCGCCAGCCTTGGGGGTTTCTCTGGAAACACCATATATTTT. Translating gives CASLGGFSGNTIYF.